This T cell receptor beta chain was retrieved from a study of neurological immune-mediated disorders. Study-level results: The absence of any CDR3 amino acid sequence shared by expanded clones across subjects suggests that repertoires were private in all groups.

The CDR3 has 12 residues. V lost 2 bases to trimming and J lost 8 bases, with 6 bases between them. Germline CDR1 MGHDK, CDR2 SYGVNS. In this sample, this clonotype turned up many times. As yet, its antigen is unknown. The time point is: technical triplicate 2. With 10-nucleotide random UMIs, 5'RACE was used to make the cDNA. From 15-18 subjects, each sequencing run yielded over 190 million TCR-beta sequences. TCRdb reprocessed the 5' RACE reads with MiXCR, giving one entry per CDR3 protein. The table shows approximately 28,000 distinct CDR3 sequences, with 13% occurring only once. The TCR sequence derives from a female donor with HTLV-1-associated myelopathy (HAM/TSP). The V gene is TRBV25-1, the J gene TRBJ1-4; D unresolved. Sequencing was done on a sample of CD4+ T cells from blood. CDR3 amino acids: CASSEDTEKLFF. The DNA for the CDR3 is TGTGCCAGCAGTGAAGATACGGAAAAACTGTTTTTT.